A single TCR beta chain is shown here with its context. Its antigen target is currently unknown. No much larger clone exists at a distance of one base, and base qualities are not known. This record belongs to a study of primary melanoma T cells and metastatic recurrence (dated by TCRdb to the early 2020s). With regard to the full study: The cohort consisted of approximately 180 primary melanomas of stage T2 to T4, each more than 1 mm thick. The study tested whether T-cell fraction and T-cell repertoire clonality in primary melanoma tumors predicted patient outcome. The T-cell fraction measured by TCR beta sequencing was weighed against progression-free survival, the clinical outcome chosen for the comparison. Histopathological grading of tumor-infiltrating lymphocytes was compared with the T-cell fraction derived from sequencing. The research as a whole found: A T-cell fraction greater than 20% appeared to be protective whatever the ulceration status, mitotic rate or nodal disease. The authors framed an effective T-cell-mediated antitumor response in primary melanoma only as a suggestion, not a demonstrated mechanism. Tumor T-cell fraction was reported to predict progression-free survival independently of thickness, ulceration, mitotic rate and age. Progression-free survival prediction was reportedly improved more by adding T-cell fraction to tumor thickness than by adding any other histopathological variable.

Each patient's primary melanoma had been surgically resected and was viewed as potentially curable, though still at risk of metastatic recurrence. Libraries were built with the immunoSEQ multiplex PCR assay. High-throughput sequencing of the T-cell receptor beta chain was performed on primary melanoma tumor tissue. Concerning the study's data processing: TCRB CDR3 sharing between samples and the distribution of insertions and deletions were included in the repertoire analyses. A gradient-boosted model ranked how well the T-cell fraction predicted outcome compared with histopathological variables. TCRdb's version of the immuneACCESS table is confined to in-frame rearrangements and falls short of the full clone set. An unresolved V gene accounts for under half of the shortfall where checked; the remainder is of unknown origin. For V, J and clone size, that table is used; D and trimming come from the DNA. In this sample's table one finds dozens of clones.

Sequencing used melanoma tumor tissue. The TCR comes from a human donor with melanoma.

At the DNA level, the sequence is TGTGCCAGTAGTATTAACGGGAATAGCAATCAGCCCCAGCATTTT. Its protein product is CASSINGNSNQPQHF. The chain is encoded by TRBV19 joined to TRBJ1-5; no D gene call is confident. V lost 3 bases and J lost 0 bases; the stretch between them is 9 bases long. The cysteine opens and the phenylalanine closes a CDR3 of 15 amino acids. Only the CDR3 part of the read is kept: 45 bases, read in frame from the first base. The germline V gene (reference sequence) specifies LNHDA as CDR1 and SQIVND as CDR2.